The next 19 T cell receptor gamma chains were all read from a single sample in a study of gamma delta lymphoproliferative disorders and STAT genes. PBMCs from patients and controls supplied the genomic DNA for sequencing. TCRdb reanalysed the multiplex PCR reads with CATT. The sample records about 2,500 gamma-chain clones, 10% being singletons. Specimen: blood. The source is a human donor in good health.

This clone counts as medium-sized. This chain uses TRGV8 with TRGJ1 or TRGJ2. Because TCRdb records no J gene, it was assigned here through a match of the DNA to germline. V trimming: 6 bases; J trimming: 10 bases; junction bases outside the gene matches: 12. CDR3 length equals 12 residues. CDR1 is VENAVY, CDR2 YDSYNSRV, per germline. CDR3 amino acids: CATWQISQKKLF. The CDR3 DNA sequence: TGTGCCACCTGGCAAATTTCTCAAAAGAAACTCTTT.

This clone is medium-sized (0.01 to 0.1%) in the sample. The chain employs TRGV11 and TRGJP1. TCRdb offers no J gene call, so here the DNA was matched to germline to obtain one. TRGV11 carries the ORF label, with uncertain function. J was trimmed by 2 bases and V by 0 bases; bases with no gene match: 12. CDR3 length: 19 amino acids. The chain's CDR3 is CACWIRHVSWLTTGWFKIF. In nucleotides, the CDR3 is TGTGCCTGCTGGATTAGGCACGTGTCGTGGTTGACCACTGGTTGGTTCAAGATATTT.

By its share, this clone is medium-sized. The rearrangement joins TRGV2 to TRGJ1 or TRGJ2. The J gene is absent in TCRdb and was assigned here via DNA matching to germline. There are 11 residues in the CDR3. The V gene's germline CDR1 is EGSNGY and CDR2 YDSYNSKV. With 0 bases clipped from V and 12 bases from J, the junction kept 5 bases outside the gene matches. The CDR3 region has the DNA TGTGCCACCTGGGACGGGTGTGCGAAACTCTTT. It yields the protein CATWDGCAKLF.

This clone is medium-sized by share. Other DNA sequences from this sample encode an identical CDR3 as well. The V gene is TRGV8, the J gene TRGJP1. The J gene, absent from TCRdb, was called here by matching the DNA to germline. Per germline, CDR1 VENAVY and CDR2 YDSYNSRV. The CDR3 loop spans 15 amino acids. The J segment lost 3 bases and the V segment lost 0 bases, leaving 4 bases of the junction unmatched. The CDR3 here is CATWDRRATGWFKIF. DNA for the CDR3: TGTGCCACCTGGGATAGGAGAGCCACTGGTTGGTTCAAGATATTT.

The chain links TRGV10 to TRGJ1 or TRGJ2. TCRdb does not report a J gene; here it was assigned by matching the DNA to germline references. TRGV10 is reported as an ORF; its role is uncertain. V lost 8 bases, J lost 3 bases, and 11 bases stayed unmatched. CDR3 length: 14 residues. In nucleotides, the CDR3 is TGTGCTGCGTGGGAACTTGTTTGTTATTATAAGAAACTCTTT. It encodes CAAWELVCYYKKLF.

This clone is categorized as medium-sized. The rearrangement links TRGV3 to TRGJP2. As TCRdb names no J gene, one was assigned here on the basis of a DNA match to germline. Trimming removed 4 bases from V and 8 bases from J; junction bases left unmatched: 1. This CDR3 comprises 11 residues. Germline V gene sequence: CDR1 VTNTFY, CDR2 YDVSTARD (reference sequence). The CDR3 reads CATWEDWIKTF. In DNA form, the CDR3 reads TGTGCCACCTGGGAGGATTGGATCAAGACGTTT.

Within the sample, this clone is medium-sized. The chain joins TRGV4 to TRGJP1. Because TCRdb records no J gene, it was assigned here through a match of the DNA to germline. The J segment lost 9 bases and the V segment lost 9 bases, leaving 10 bases of the junction unmatched. There are 12 residues in the CDR3. The germline CDR1 and CDR2 sequences are EGSTGY and YDSYTSSV. CDR3 protein: CATPRRSWFKIF. CDR3 sequence (DNA): TGTGCCACCCCCCGGAGAAGTTGGTTCAAGATATTT.

By share, this clone ranks as medium-sized. The chain combines TRGV3 with TRGJ1 or TRGJ2. Assignment of the J gene here rests on matching the DNA to germline, because TCRdb gives none. Trimming removed 3 bases from V and 0 bases from J; junction bases left unmatched: 5. The CDR3 loop spans 14 amino acids. Germline assignment: CDR1 VTNTFY and CDR2 YDVSTARD (reference sequence). DNA of the CDR3: TGTGCCACCTGGGACCCGACGAATTATTATAAGAAACTCTTT. This translates into CATWDPTNYYKKLF.

The chain has TRGV3 and TRGJP2. The J gene, missing from TCRdb, was assigned here through DNA to germline matching. Germline V gene sequence: CDR1 VTNTFY, CDR2 YDVSTARD (reference sequence). The CDR3 is 14 amino acids. Trimming at V came to 2 bases and at J to 4 bases, leaving 4 bases not matched to a gene. CDR3 sequence: CATWDMFSDWIKTF. The CDR3 DNA reads TGTGCCACCTGGGACATGTTTAGTGATTGGATCAAGACGTTT.

The chain links TRGV2 to TRGJ1 or TRGJ2. Assignment of the J gene here rests on matching the DNA to germline, because TCRdb gives none. The V gene's germline CDR1 is EGSNGY and CDR2 YDSYNSKV. The CDR3 totals 14 residues. Losses at the gene ends were 4 bases for V and 0 bases for J; bases not matched to a gene: 6. For the CDR3, the DNA is TGTGCCACCTGGGATGTGGGGAATTATTATAAGAAACTCTTT. Translated, it gives CATWDVGNYYKKLF.

This clone is classed as medium-sized. This chain uses TRGV10 with TRGJ1 or TRGJ2. Here the J gene came from matching the DNA to germline, since TCRdb omits it. TRGV10 falls under the ORF class, with uncertain function. The CDR3 loop spans 11 amino acids. Losses at the gene ends were 11 bases for V and 11 bases for J; bases not matched to a gene: 13. CDR3 coding DNA: TGTGCTGCGGACGGCTTCGAGGAGAAACTCTTT. Its protein is CAADGFEEKLF.

This clone rates as medium-sized. The CDR3 nucleotides read TGTGCCTTGTGGGAGGGAGGATCCCCGTTGGGCAAAAAAATCAAGGTATTT. It translates to CALWEGGSPLGKKIKVF. The chain employs TRGV9 and TRGJP. TCRdb records no J gene; here it was assigned by comparing the DNA to germline. The CDR3 extends over 17 amino acids. Trimming took 2 bases from V and 9 from J; bases not matched to a gene: 10. Per germline, CDR1 GITISATS and CDR2 ISYDGTV (reference sequence).

By sample share, this clone is medium-sized. J is TRGJ1 or TRGJ2 and V is TRGV9. The J gene was missing in TCRdb and was found by matching the end of the DNA to germline. The CDR3 runs 13 residues. Germline lookup yields CDR1 GITISATS and CDR2 ISYDGTV (reference sequence). J was trimmed by 7 bases and V by 4 bases; bases with no gene match: 10. The CDR3 nucleotides are TGTGCCTTGTGGGACCCTTTAGGGTATAAGAAACTCTTT. Translation gives CALWDPLGYKKLF.

Within the sample, this clone is medium-sized (0.01 to 0.1%). The chain is built from TRGV3 and TRGJ1 or TRGJ2. TCRdb records no J gene; here it was assigned by comparing the DNA to germline. J was trimmed by 6 bases and V by 0 bases; bases with no gene match: 5. Germline V lookup: CDR1 VTNTFY, CDR2 YDVSTARD (reference sequence). The CDR3 contains 13 residues. The CDR3 is CATWDRGGYKKLF. CDR3 nucleotide sequence: TGTGCCACCTGGGACAGGGGTGGTTATAAGAAACTCTTT.

By its share, this clone is medium-sized. With the J gene uncalled, the V gene is TRGV10. TRGV10 is known as an ORF, though its function is uncertain. The CDR3 consists of 9 residues. The CDR3 sequence: CAAWGPQFF. CDR3 bases: TGTGCTGCGTGGGGCCCTCAATTTTTT.

This clone is medium-sized within its sample. The chain couples TRGV3 to TRGJ1 or TRGJ2. In the absence of a J gene in TCRdb, the DNA was matched to germline to assign it here. V dropped 3 bases and J dropped 7; count of bases not matched to a gene: 3. There are 11 residues in the CDR3. The germline V gene has CDR1 VTNTFY and CDR2 YDVSTARD (reference sequence). In DNA, the CDR3 is TGTGCCACCTGGGACCACTATAAGAAACTCTTT. Amino acids: CATWDHYKKLF.

By sample share, this clone is medium-sized (0.01 to 0.1%). The V call is TRGV3, the J call TRGJ1 or TRGJ2. Assignment of the J gene here rests on matching the DNA to germline, because TCRdb gives none. CDR1 and CDR2 (germline): VTNTFY, YDVSTARD (reference sequence). The V gene end was trimmed by 1 base and the J gene end by 3 bases; junction bases not matched to a gene: 3. CDR3 length: 13 amino acids. The CDR3 here is CATWDSLYYKKLF. The CDR3 DNA reads TGTGCCACCTGGGACAGTCTTTATTATAAGAAACTCTTT.

This clone rates as medium-sized. The chain is built from TRGV8 and TRGJP2. The J gene was not available in TCRdb and was assigned here by matching the DNA to germline segments. J lost 3 bases, V lost 5 bases, and 3 bases had no gene match. The CDR3 is 13 amino acids. Germline V gives CDR1 VENAVY, CDR2 YDSYNSRV. The CDR3 nucleotides read TGTGCCACCTGGGTCTGTAGTGATTGGATCAAGACGTTT. It is translated as CATWVCSDWIKTF.

This clone counts as medium-sized. The CDR3 protein is CATWDGFLLLSFNFYYKKLF. The CDR3 coding sequence is TGTGCCACCTGGGATGGCTTCCTTCTACTCTCTTTCAACTTTTATTATAAGAAACTCTTT. J is TRGJ1 or TRGJ2 and V is TRGV4. TCRdb carries no J gene annotation; the J gene was assigned here by matching the DNA with germline. V gave up 1 base and J gave up 3 bases; unmatched junction bases: 24. The germline V gene has CDR1 EGSTGY and CDR2 YDSYTSSV. This CDR3 is built from 20 residues.